Detailed here is one TCR beta chain. The source of the sample is a study of shared clonotypes between healthy human individuals. Profiled with immunoSEQ multiplex PCR; TCRdb holds only in-frame clones, not every one. The sample yields fewer than 2.5 million clones, approximately 93% seen once. The TCR sequence derives from a man between 18 and 29 years old in good health. Some clones in this sample may be carry-over from other donors' samples. The sequencing sample was made of naive CD4+ T cells from PBMCs. Subset indicated: CD45RA+ positively selected.

CDR3 bases: TGTGCCAGCAGGGAGGACAGATACTCTGGGGCCAACGTCCTGACTTTC. It translates to CASREDRYSGANVLTF. V usage is TRBV2 and J usage is TRBJ2-6; D perhaps matches TRBD1 (6 bases). There are 16 residues in the CDR3. Trimming removed 6 bases from V and 0 bases from J, with 12 bases in between. The germline V gene has CDR1 SNHLY and CDR2 FYNNEI.